A selection of T cell receptor beta chains follows, all from one sample in a study of response to subunit inactivated influenza vaccine. TCRdb itself ran the RT-PCR reads through MiXCR, one entry per CDR3 protein. The top ten clones hold around 10% of a sample with 650,000 to 700,000 distinct CDR3 sequences, 15% to 18% of them seen once. The sequences come from PBMCs from blood, collected 11 to 12 days after vaccination. The receptors shown here come from a man aged 50 to 60 who received an inactivated influenza vaccine. Each CDR3 is given with its conserved first and last residue. A D gene is named only where the DNA matches it firmly. Size tells how often a clone was seen (once, few, many) or the class of an expanded clone, and some rows leave it out.

d_gene,v_gene,abundance,j_gene,CDR3aa,CDR3nt
.,TRBV29-1,.,TRBJ2-5,CSVEPPGRKGETQYF,TGCAGCGTTGAACCCCCCGGCAGGAAAGGAGAGACCCAGTACTTC
.,TRBV9,.,TRBJ1-5,CASSVGQGGQPQHF,TGTGCCAGCAGCGTAGGGCAGGGTGGTCAGCCCCAGCATTTT
.,TRBV20-1,few,TRBJ1-1,CSAKQSGWTEAFF,TGCAGTGCTAAACAATCGGGGTGGACTGAAGCTTTCTTT
TRBD2,TRBV6-5,few,TRBJ2-5,CASSYPSGKSGQETQYF,TGTGCCAGCAGTTACCCTAGCGGGAAAAGTGGGCAAGAGACCCAGTACTTC
TRBD1,TRBV5-1,.,TRBJ1-5,CASSQNRGDGPQHF,TGCGCCAGCAGCCAAAACAGGGGTGACGGGCCCCAGCATTTT
.,TRBV5-1,.,TRBJ1-3,CASSLPTDSGNTIYF,TGCGCCAGCAGCTTACCAACGGACTCTGGAAACACCATATATTTT
TRBD1,TRBV7-3,.,TRBJ2-5,CASSQGTGKGETQDF,TGTGCCAGCAGCCAAGGGACAGGGAAAGGAGAGACCCAGGACTTC
.,TRBV21-1,few,TRBJ2-2,CASSKRRRSSGELFF,TGTGCCAGCAGCAAAAGAAGGCGGTCCAGCGGGGAGCTGTTTTTT
TRBD1,TRBV12-3/TRBV12-4,.,TRBJ1-6,CASRKGEGAGSPLHF,TGTGCCAGCAGAAAGGGCGAGGGGGCGGGTTCACCCCTCCACTTT
.,TRBV6-5,.,TRBJ2-7,CASSYSGLMSSYEQYF,TGTGCCAGCAGTTACTCGGGACTGATGAGCTCCTACGAGCAGTACTTC
TRBD1,TRBV5-1,many,TRBJ2-1,CASSWAQGANNEQFF,TGCGCCAGCAGCTGGGCACAGGGGGCCAACAATGAGCAGTTCTTC
.,TRBV18,.,TRBJ2-2,CASSPPARNTGELFF,TGTGCCAGCTCACCACCGGCGCGGAACACCGGGGAGCTGTTTTTT
.,TRBV7-2,.,TRBJ1-6,CASSLGMGEVNSPLHF,TGTGCCAGCAGCTTAGGTATGGGGGAGGTGAATTCACCCCTCCACTTT
TRBD2,TRBV7-2,.,TRBJ2-1,CASSEGLAGRGEQFF,TGTGCCAGCAGCGAGGGACTAGCGGGACGGGGTGAGCAGTTCTTC
TRBD1,TRBV20-1,.,TRBJ1-2,CSAPPGQGSVGYTF,TGCAGTGCTCCCCCGGGACAGGGTTCTGTCGGCTACACCTTC
TRBD1,TRBV12-3/TRBV12-4,.,TRBJ2-2,CASRPRRQGANTGELFF,TGTGCCAGCAGACCACGCAGACAGGGGGCGAACACCGGGGAGCTGTTTTTT
.,TRBV12-3/TRBV12-4,many,TRBJ1-2,CASRFQGSRGYTF,TGTGCCAGCAGGTTTCAGGGGTCGAGGGGCTACACCTTC
.,TRBV30,.,TRBJ1-5,CAWSPSDPHGQPQHF,TGTGCCTGGAGTCCCTCGGACCCACACGGGCAGCCCCAGCATTTT
.,TRBV7-2,many,TRBJ2-7,CASSLGGSEIYEQYF,TGTGCCAGCAGCTTAGGGGGGAGTGAAATTTACGAGCAGTACTTC
.,TRBV5-1,many,TRBJ1-2,CASSLDLGYGYTF,TGCGCCAGCAGCTTGGACCTGGGCTATGGCTACACCTTC
TRBD2,TRBV20-1,.,TRBJ2-1,CSASMASGSNEQFF,TGCAGTGCTAGTATGGCTAGCGGGAGCAATGAGCAGTTCTTC
.,TRBV4-3,few,TRBJ2-4,CASSQEDRQNIQYF,TGCGCCAGCAGCCAAGAAGACAGACAAAACATTCAGTACTTC
TRBD1,TRBV29-1,.,TRBJ1-4,CSVRDRREKLFF,TGCAGCGTCCGGGACAGAAGGGAAAAACTGTTTTTT
TRBD1,TRBV6-2/TRBV6-3,many,TRBJ1-1,CASTEDRGPTEAFF,TGTGCCAGCACAGAGGACAGGGGGCCCACTGAAGCTTTCTTT
.,TRBV20-1,.,TRBJ2-7,CSATEVQASHEQYF,TGCAGTGCTACGGAGGTTCAGGCGTCCCACGAGCAGTACTTC
TRBD1,TRBV28,.,TRBJ2-7,CASTSGGSYEQYF,TGTGCCAGCACTTCAGGGGGATCCTACGAGCAGTACTTC
TRBD1,TRBV5-1,few,TRBJ2-1,CASSSRRDRAYNEQFF,TGCGCCAGCAGCTCCCGCCGGGACAGGGCCTACAATGAGCAGTTCTTC
.,TRBV29-1,.,TRBJ2-7,CSVEGLRSPRYKPYEQYF,TGCAGCGTTGAAGGATTGCGTAGCCCGAGATACAAACCCTACGAGCAGTACTTC
.,TRBV11-2,.,TRBJ1-1,CASSLNSAVGAFF,TGTGCCAGCAGCTTAAACTCCGCAGTGGGGGCTTTCTTT
.,TRBV12-3/TRBV12-4,few,TRBJ1-6,CASRDRTYNSPLHF,TGTGCCAGCAGGGACCGGACCTATAATTCACCCCTCCACTTT
.,TRBV4-1,few,TRBJ1-6,CASSHRDIGDSPLHF,TGCGCCAGCAGCCACAGGGACATAGGGGATTCACCCCTCCACTTT
TRBD1,TRBV5-1,few,TRBJ1-2,CASSHGTGDGGYTF,TGCGCCAGCAGCCACGGGACAGGGGATGGTGGCTACACCTTC
.,TRBV24-1,few,TRBJ2-3,CATSDPAGISDTQYF,TGTGCCACCAGTGATCCAGCTGGAATAAGTGATACGCAGTATTTT
TRBD2,TRBV7-2,.,TRBJ2-7,CASSLTGTSGYYEQYF,TGTGCCAGCAGCCTAACCGGGACTAGCGGTTACTACGAGCAGTACTTC
TRBD1,TRBV6-5,few,TRBJ2-7,CASSYKRQGGSYEQYF,TGTGCCAGCAGTTACAAGAGACAGGGCGGGTCCTACGAGCAGTACTTC
TRBD2,TRBV14,.,TRBJ2-7,CASSFKRGGLYEQYF,TGTGCCAGCAGCTTTAAGCGGGGGGGCCTCTACGAGCAGTACTTC
TRBD2,TRBV12-3/TRBV12-4,.,TRBJ2-7,CASSFAGVQYF,TGTGCCAGCAGTTTCGCGGGAGTGCAGTACTTC
.,TRBV3-1,.,TRBJ2-7,CASSQVRVNSYEQYF,TGTGCCAGCAGCCAAGTCCGCGTGAACTCCTACGAGCAGTACTTC
.,TRBV12-3/TRBV12-4,few,TRBJ1-5,CASSWTAGNQPQHF,TGTGCCAGCTCCTGGACAGCAGGCAATCAGCCCCAGCATTTT
.,TRBV20-1,few,TRBJ2-1,CSARDIGRVYNEQFF,TGCAGTGCTAGAGATATAGGAAGAGTATATAATGAGCAGTTCTTC
TRBD1,TRBV20-1,.,TRBJ2-4,CSAETGTGENIQYF,TGCAGTGCTGAAACCGGGACAGGGGAAAACATTCAGTACTTC